This note documents a single T cell receptor (beta chain) sequence. The sample is drawn from a study of T cell changes during pregnancy in multiple sclerosis. The CDR3 length is 16 residues. After removal of 3 bases from V and 1 base from J, the junction contained 4 bases not matched to a gene. Germline assignment: CDR1 GTSNPN and CDR2 SVGIG (reference sequence). The protocol was immunoSEQ multiplex PCR, while the TCRdb copy is restricted to in-frame clones and leaves out a portion. The data show approximately 23,000 clones, with about 90% seen just once and more than 0.65% held by the top ten. The clonotype comes from a female donor in good health, enrolled as a control in a pregnancy study. V is TRBV30 and J is TRBJ2-3, with 13 bases matching TRBD2. This material consisted of CD4+ T cells from peripheral blood mononuclear cells, taken in the third trimester of pregnancy. The CDR3: CAWRLAGGPGTDTQYF. As DNA, the CDR3 is TGTGCCTGGAGACTAGCGGGAGGGCCGGGCACAGATACGCAGTATTTT. The whole variable domain, remainder taken from reference TRBV30 and TRBJ2-3, is SQTIHQWPATLVQPVGSPLSLECTVEGTSNPNLYWYRQAAGRGLQLLFYSVGIGQISSEVPQNLSASRPQDRQFILSSKKLLLSDSGFYLCAWRLAGGPGTDTQYFGPGTRLTVL.